This T cell receptor (beta chain) was identified in a study of blood T cell repertoires in COVID-19. Overall study: COVID-19 samples collected from the United States, Italy and Spain covered acute and convalescent phases. From T cells, B-cell-depleted T cells, or PBMCs came the material, which was cDNA or gDNA.

Methods used by the authors: Reference gene primers were amplified, and this amplification served to estimate nucleated cell counts. Method: immunoSEQ multiplex PCR; TCRdb's copy keeps in-frame clones and lacks some. Clone size and V and J calls were adopted from that table, with D and trimming inferred from the DNA. The table lists 150,000 to 200,000 clones, about 86% of them singletons. The germline V gene encodes CDR1 MNHEY and CDR2 SVGAGI. The CDR3 is 15 residues long. After removal of 6 bases from V and 4 bases from J, the junction contained 7 bases not matched to a gene. The sample consisted of peripheral blood. The chain recombines TRBV6-5 with TRBJ1-5, with TRBD1 matching 9 bases. This TCR came from a man aged 60 to 69 with acute or convalescent COVID-19. CDR3 DNA: TGTGCCAGCAGGGTAACCGGGACAGGGAATCAGCCCCAGCATTTT. Translating gives CASRVTGTGNQPQHF.